This T cell receptor (beta chain) emerged from a study of cytotoxic CD8 clonotypes in ibrutinib-treated CLL. Germline V gives CDR1 SEHNR, CDR2 FQNEAQ (reference sequence). The CDR3 extends over 14 amino acids. The J segment lost 4 bases and the V segment lost 5 bases, leaving 4 bases of the junction unmatched. Here immunoSEQ multiplex PCR was the method, and the copy in TCRdb shows in-frame clones only, minus some. The sample has roughly 300,000 clones; around 76% are singletons. The gene calls are TRBV7-9 and TRBJ1-4, with 7 bases matching TRBD1. The receptor was isolated from a human donor with chronic lymphocytic leukemia. Specimen: PBMCs, collected at disease progression, from a patient treated with ibrutinib. CDR3: CASSEGQINEKLFF. The CDR3 nucleotides read TGTGCCAGCAGCGAGGGACAGATTAATGAAAAACTGTTTTTT. Supplemented by reference TRBV7-9 and TRBJ1-4, the full variable domain reads DTGVSQNPRHKITKRGQNVTFRCDPISEHNRLYWYRQTLGQGPEFLTYFQNEAQLEKSRLLSDRFSAERPKGSFSTLEIQRTEQGDSAMYLCASSEGQINEKLFFGSGTQLSVL.